Listed below are T cell receptor beta chains from one sample, sequenced in a study of OX40 agonist ivuxolimab in advanced cancers. The method was immunoSEQ multiplex PCR; TCRdb's version includes in-frame clones alone and lacks a portion of them. This sample yields tens of thousands of clones, of which 90% are seen a single time; approximately 5% belongs to the top ten. Sample: CD4+ or CD8+ T cells sorted from blood, taken in a trial of the OX40 agonist ivuxolimab. These receptors all come from an adult with an advanced solid tumor such as melanoma, head and neck, liver or kidney cancer. The CDR3 runs from the conserved cysteine through the conserved F or W. Fields, in order: clone size, D gene, J gene, V gene, CDR3 DNA, CDR3 protein. A D gene is named only where the DNA matches it firmly. Clone size is given for some rows only: seen once, a few or many times, or a class if the clone is expanded.

>NA|TRBD1|TRBJ1-2|TRBV11-2
TGTGCCAGCAGCCGATCATACGGGACAGGGGAAGGCTACACCTTC
CASSRSYGTGEGYTF
>NA|NA|TRBJ2-6|TRBV4-2
TGTGCCAGCAGCCGGTCAACTTCGGACTCTGGGGCCAACGTCCTGACTTTC
CASSRSTSDSGANVLTF
>NA|NA|TRBJ2-2|TRBV5-1
TGCGCCAGCAAGAAAGGCGGGATCGGGGAGCTGTTTTTT
CASKKGGIGELFF
>NA|TRBD2|TRBJ2-1|TRBV7-9
TGTGCCAGCAGCTTACCCCTACTAGCGCCGAAGTCCGGTGAGCAGTTCTTC
CASSLPLLAPKSGEQFF
>NA|NA|TRBJ1-2|TRBV6-6
TGTGCCAGCAGTCAGTGGGGACTCTATGGCTACACCTTC
CASSQWGLYGYTF
>NA|TRBD1|TRBJ2-4|TRBV15
TGTGCCACCAGCAGAGAGGTTACCGGGACAGAGAAAAACATTCAGTACTTC
CATSREVTGTEKNIQYF
>once|TRBD1|TRBJ2-7|TRBV28
TGTGCCAGCAGCGAACCCGGGACAGGGTCCTACGAGCAGTACTTC
CASSEPGTGSYEQYF
>NA|TRBD1|TRBJ2-5|TRBV28
TGTGCCAGCAGTTATCCAGGGACAGCCCAAGAGACCCAGTACTTC
CASSYPGTAQETQYF
>NA|TRBD1|TRBJ2-5|TRBV28
TGTGCCAGCAGAGGAGGTAGACAGGGGGCCCTGCAAGAGACCCAGTACTTC
CASRGGRQGALQETQYF
>NA|TRBD1|TRBJ1-3|TRBV27
TGTGCCAGCCGGGACAGGGCTGGAAACACCATATATTTT
CASRDRAGNTIYF
>NA|TRBD1|TRBJ2-4|TRBV7-2
TGTGCCAGCAGCTTGGCCAGGGGGCAGGCCAAAAACATTCAGTACTTC
CASSLARGQAKNIQYF
>NA|NA|TRBJ2-5|TRBV5-1
TGCGCCAGCAGCTTGGCCGTAGGCAGAGAAGAGACCCAGTACTTC
CASSLAVGREETQYF
>NA|NA|TRBJ2-7|TRBV28
TGTGCCAGCAGTCCCAGTTTAGGGACGTACGAGCAGTACTTC
CASSPSLGTYEQYF
>once|TRBD2|TRBJ2-3|TRBV10-3
TGTGCCATCGGTAGCGGGAGACCCCCCACAGATACGCAGTATTTT
CAIGSGRPPTDTQYF
>NA|TRBD2|TRBJ2-3|TRBV5-4
TGTGCCAGCAGCTTGGACCCAGCGGGAGGGCCTGGCACAGATACGCAGTATTTT
CASSLDPAGGPGTDTQYF
>NA|TRBD1|TRBJ1-2|TRBV5-1
TGCGCCAGCAGCTTGGCCGGGACAGGGTCCGGGGGCTACACCTTC
CASSLAGTGSGGYTF
>medium-sized|TRBD1|TRBJ2-7|TRBV4-1
TGCGCCAGCAGCACCGGGACAGGGAGATACGAGCAGTACTTC
CASSTGTGRYEQYF
>NA|NA|TRBJ2-7|TRBV4-1
TGCGCCAGCAGCCGCGGGGCAACCTACGAGCAGTACTTC
CASSRGATYEQYF
>NA|TRBD1|TRBJ1-2|TRBV6-1
TGTGCCAGCAGTGAAAAGCCAGGGGGCTACGGCTATGGCTACACCTTC
CASSEKPGGYGYGYTF
>NA|NA|TRBJ2-5|TRBV28
TGTGCCAGCATGGCGATGTCGTCCCTCTCCCAAGAGACCCAGTACTTC
CASMAMSSLSQETQYF
>NA|NA|TRBJ2-2|TRBV7-3
TGTGCCAGCAGCTTAATAGGACAGAACACCGGGGAGCTGTTTTTT
CASSLIGQNTGELFF
>NA|NA|TRBJ2-1|TRBV7-2
TGTGCCAGCAGCCAGACCCCGACAGAGCAGTTCTTC
CASSQTPTEQFF